This TCR beta chain is from a study of Graves' ophthalmopathy and Graves' hyperthyroidism. Trimming stripped 3 bases from V and 5 bases from J, with 7 bases between. The CDR3 has 12 amino acids. General study points: Thyroid clonotypes that were expanded above 0.001 frequency mostly also appeared in blood.

Amplifying from RNA transcripts, the study obtained TCR beta CDR3 regions. Investigators did first-round RT-PCR with HTBI primers, then second-round multiplex PCR. TCRdb used MiXCR to reprocess the multiplex PCR reads, holding one entry per CDR3 protein. This table has 560,000 or so distinct CDR3 sequences, approximately 37% appearing once. Aged 18 to 65, hyperthyroidism patients had new diagnoses of under 2 months' duration. Diagnosis used clinical symptoms, serum thyroxine, TRAb, thyroid ultrasound and orbital computed tomography. Ten or more counts support this clonotype. The target antigen is unknown.

The specimen was peripheral blood or thyroid tissue (not recorded which). V gene TRBV12-3 or TRBV12-4 combines with J gene TRBJ1-2; TRBD1 is a possible D gene (5 bases). The receptor's source is an adult man with Graves' hyperthyroidism. This chain's CDR3 is CASSFQGYGYTF. CDR3 in DNA: TGTGCCAGCAGTTTCCAGGGTTATGGCTACACCTTC.